The rows below give T cell receptor beta chains drawn from one sample of a study of technical replicates of blood from a handful of donors. TCRdb's copy holds only in-frame clones and misses some; the assay was immunoSEQ multiplex PCR. The table has roughly 80,000 clones, 90% to 98% seen once; the top ten hold nearly 0.2%. The sample was T cells isolated from PBMCs. The receptors here all came from a human donor in good health. Both conserved end residues are part of each CDR3.

v_gene,j_gene,CDR3aa
TRBV7-2,TRBJ2-3,CASSSSSGLLRRTQYF
TRBV5-1,TRBJ2-7,CASSLGSPYEQYF
TRBV6-5,TRBJ1-1,CASRADRMNTEAFF
TRBV2,TRBJ1-5,CASRRTGGSNQPQHF
TRBV7-6,TRBJ2-1,CASSLGAYNEQFF
TRBV5-6,TRBJ1-2,CASSLPRGYTF
TRBV5-4,TRBJ1-2,CASSLGEMEGYTF
TRBV6-1,TRBJ2-1,CASSAWGTGSAYNEQFF
TRBV9,TRBJ1-4,CASSTQRDRRNEKLFF
TRBV28,TRBJ2-1,CASRTSGRAVEQFF
TRBV9,TRBJ2-3,CASSVGVAGGAITQYF
TRBV6-1,TRBJ2-3,CASSEVAGGTDTQYF
TRBV13,TRBJ1-2,CASSAGTDQNYGYTF
TRBV10-3,TRBJ1-5,CAISNTTGRAFMSNQPQHF
TRBV6-1,TRBJ1-1,CATIRGITEAFF
TRBV7-9,TRBJ1-3,CASSRGSSGNTIYF
TRBV7-9,TRBJ2-6,CASSWRTGGSGANVLTF
TRBV7-9,TRBJ2-7,CASSLEHGYEQYF